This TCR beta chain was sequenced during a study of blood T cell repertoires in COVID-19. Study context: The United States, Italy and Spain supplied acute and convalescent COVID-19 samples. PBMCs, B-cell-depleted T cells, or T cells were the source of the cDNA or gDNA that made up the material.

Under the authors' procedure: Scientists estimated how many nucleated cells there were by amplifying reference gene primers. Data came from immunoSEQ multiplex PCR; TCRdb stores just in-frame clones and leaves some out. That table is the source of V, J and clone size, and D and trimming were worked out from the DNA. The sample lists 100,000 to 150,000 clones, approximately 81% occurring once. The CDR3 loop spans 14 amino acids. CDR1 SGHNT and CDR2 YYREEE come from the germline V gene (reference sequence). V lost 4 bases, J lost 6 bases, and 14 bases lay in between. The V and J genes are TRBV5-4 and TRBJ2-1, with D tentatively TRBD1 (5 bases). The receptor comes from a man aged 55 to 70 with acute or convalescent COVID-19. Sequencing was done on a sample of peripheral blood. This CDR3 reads CASSPQVQGNEQFF. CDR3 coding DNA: TGTGCCAGCAGCCCCCAGGTGCAGGGCAATGAGCAGTTCTTC.